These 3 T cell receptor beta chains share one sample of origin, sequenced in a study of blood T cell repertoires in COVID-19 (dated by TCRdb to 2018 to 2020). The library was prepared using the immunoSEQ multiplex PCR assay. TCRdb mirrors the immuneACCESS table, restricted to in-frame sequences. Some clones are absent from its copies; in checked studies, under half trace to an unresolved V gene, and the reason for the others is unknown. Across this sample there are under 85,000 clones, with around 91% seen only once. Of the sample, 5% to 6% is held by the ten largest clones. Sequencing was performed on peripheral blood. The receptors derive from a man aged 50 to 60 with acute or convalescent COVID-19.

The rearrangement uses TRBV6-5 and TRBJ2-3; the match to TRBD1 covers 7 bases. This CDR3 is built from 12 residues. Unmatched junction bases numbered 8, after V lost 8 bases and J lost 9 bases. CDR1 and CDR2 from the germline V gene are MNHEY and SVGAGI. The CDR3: CASGDSRATQYF. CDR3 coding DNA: TGTGCCAGCGGGGACAGCCGTGCAACGCAGTATTTT.

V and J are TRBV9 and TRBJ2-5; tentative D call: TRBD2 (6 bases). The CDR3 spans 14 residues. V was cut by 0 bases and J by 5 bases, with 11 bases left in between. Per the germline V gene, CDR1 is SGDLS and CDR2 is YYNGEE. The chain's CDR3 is CASSVDGTLETQYF. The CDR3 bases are TGTGCCAGCAGCGTAGACGGGACTCTTGAGACCCAGTACTTC.

CDR3 loop: CASSGATHSGNTIYF. The DNA for the CDR3 is TGTGCCAGCAGCGGGGCTACCCACTCTGGAAACACCATATATTTT. V usage is TRBV5-5 and J usage is TRBJ1-3, with D possibly TRBD1 on 5 matching bases. With 4 bases removed from V and 0 bases from J, the gap between germline ends came to 11 bases. Per the germline V gene, CDR1 is SGHKS and CDR2 is YYEKEE (reference sequence). CDR3 length equals 15 residues.